These T cell receptor beta chains were read from a single sample in a study of blood T cells in healthy people across ages. TCRdb re-derived calls from the 5' RACE reads in MiXCR, one entry per CDR3 protein. The sample yields roughly 1,800,000 distinct CDR3 sequences, roughly 49% seen once. The source material was blood. Receptor source: a middle-aged woman in good health. Each CDR3 is given with its conserved first and last residue. A D gene is named only where the DNA matches it firmly. Clone size appears in some rows only: once, few, many, or a class for an expanded clone.

>.|TRBD1|TRBV6-2/TRBV6-3|TRBJ2-7
TGTGCCAGCAGTTACCCAGGGGGCAAGAGCTACGAGCAGTACTTC
CASSYPGGKSYEQYF
>.|TRBD1|TRBV20-1|TRBJ1-6
TGCAGTGCTAGGCTGGACAGGACCTCACCCCTCCACTTT
CSARLDRTSPLHF
>few|TRBD1|TRBV7-2|TRBJ1-4
TGTGCCAGCAGCTTATCGGGACAGGGAAGTGAAAAACTGTTTTTT
CASSLSGQGSEKLFF
>few|.|TRBV6-2/TRBV6-3|TRBJ2-1
TGTGCCAGCAGTTCCACCCTCAATACAGGATACACCTACAATGAGCAGTTCTTC
CASSSTLNTGYTYNEQFF
>.|.|TRBV12-3/TRBV12-4|TRBJ1-2
TGTGCCAGCAGTTGGAATAACTACTATGGCTACACCTTC
CASSWNNYYGYTF
>.|.|TRBV4-2|TRBJ2-1
TGTGCCAGCAGCCAAGAACTCGGGGGATTTGAGCAGTTCTTC
CASSQELGGFEQFF
>.|.|TRBV5-5|TRBJ2-7
TGTGCCAGCAGCCTGTATAGGGGGGCGGGCTACGAGCAGTACTTC
CASSLYRGAGYEQYF
>once|TRBD1|TRBV2|TRBJ2-3
TGTGCCAGCAGGGCCGGGACAGGGTTTGCAACAGATACGCAGTATTTT
CASRAGTGFATDTQYF
>.|.|TRBV6-2/TRBV6-3|TRBJ2-2
TGTGCCAGCAGTTATGGTAGCTGGGCCGGGGAGCTGTTTTTT
CASSYGSWAGELFF
>.|TRBD2|TRBV3-1|TRBJ2-5
TGTGCCAGCAGCCAAGCTAGCGGGGGCCTTTCCACGGAGACCCAGTACTTC
CASSQASGGLSTETQYF
>.|.|TRBV12-3/TRBV12-4|TRBJ2-3
TGTGCCAGCAGCCCTTCTAAGACAGTGAAACAGTATTTT
CASSPSKTVKQYF
>.|TRBD2|TRBV27|TRBJ2-1
TGTGCCAGCACTACGGGACTAGCGGGGTATGGCGAGCAGTTCTTC
CASTTGLAGYGEQFF
>few|TRBD2|TRBV6-5|TRBJ2-1
TGTGCCAGCAGTTACACGTGGGGGGGTCCCTACAATGAGCAGTTCTTC
CASSYTWGGPYNEQFF
>.|TRBD1|TRBV4-3|TRBJ2-7
TGCGCCAGCAGCCAAGGGGCCCAGGGACAGACCTACGAGCAGTACTTC
CASSQGAQGQTYEQYF